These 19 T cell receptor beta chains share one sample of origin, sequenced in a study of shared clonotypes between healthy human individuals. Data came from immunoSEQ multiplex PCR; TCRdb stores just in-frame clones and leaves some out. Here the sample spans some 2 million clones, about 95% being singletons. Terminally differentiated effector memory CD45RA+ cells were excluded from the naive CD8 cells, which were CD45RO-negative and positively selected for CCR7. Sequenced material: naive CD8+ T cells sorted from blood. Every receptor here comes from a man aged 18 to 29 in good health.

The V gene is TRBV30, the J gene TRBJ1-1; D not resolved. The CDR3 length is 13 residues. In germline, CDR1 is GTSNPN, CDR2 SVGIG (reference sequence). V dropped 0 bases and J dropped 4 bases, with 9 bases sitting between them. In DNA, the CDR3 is TGTGCCTGGAGTGTACTAGATTTCACTGAAGCTTTCTTT. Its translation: CAWSVLDFTEAFF. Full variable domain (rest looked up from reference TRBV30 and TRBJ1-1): SQTIHQWPATLVQPVGSPLSLECTVEGTSNPNLYWYRQAAGRGLQLLFYSVGIGQISSEVPQNLSASRPQDRQFILSSKKLLLSDSGFYLCAWSVLDFTEAFFGQGTRLTVV.

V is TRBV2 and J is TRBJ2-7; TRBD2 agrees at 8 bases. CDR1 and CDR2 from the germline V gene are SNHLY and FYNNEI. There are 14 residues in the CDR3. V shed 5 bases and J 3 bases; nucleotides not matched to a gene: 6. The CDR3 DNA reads TGTGCCAGCAGTCCCGGGACTAGTATCTACGAGCAGTACTTC. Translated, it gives CASSPGTSIYEQYF.

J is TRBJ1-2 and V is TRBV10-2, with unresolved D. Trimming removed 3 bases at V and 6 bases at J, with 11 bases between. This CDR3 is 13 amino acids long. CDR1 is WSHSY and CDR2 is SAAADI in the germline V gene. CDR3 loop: CASSEGLVDGYTF. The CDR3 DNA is TGCGCCAGCAGTGAAGGTCTAGTAGATGGCTACACCTTC.

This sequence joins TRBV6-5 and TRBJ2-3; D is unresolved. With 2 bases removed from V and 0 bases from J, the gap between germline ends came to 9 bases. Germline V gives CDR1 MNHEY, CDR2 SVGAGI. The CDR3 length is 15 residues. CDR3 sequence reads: CASSYIGPSTDTQYF. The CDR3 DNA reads TGTGCCAGCAGTTACATCGGGCCTAGCACAGATACGCAGTATTTT.

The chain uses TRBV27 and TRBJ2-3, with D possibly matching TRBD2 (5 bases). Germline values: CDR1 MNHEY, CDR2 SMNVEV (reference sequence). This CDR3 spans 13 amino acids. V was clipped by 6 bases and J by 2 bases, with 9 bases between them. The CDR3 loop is CASRGSSTDTQYF. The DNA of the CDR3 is TGTGCCAGCAGGGGGAGTTCCACAGATACGCAGTATTTT.

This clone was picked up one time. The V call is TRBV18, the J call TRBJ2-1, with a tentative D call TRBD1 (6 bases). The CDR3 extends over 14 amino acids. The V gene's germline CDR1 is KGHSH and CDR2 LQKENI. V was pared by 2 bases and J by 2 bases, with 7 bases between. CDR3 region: CASSPGDTYNEQFF. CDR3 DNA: TGTGCCAGCTCACCAGGGGACACCTACAATGAGCAGTTCTTC.

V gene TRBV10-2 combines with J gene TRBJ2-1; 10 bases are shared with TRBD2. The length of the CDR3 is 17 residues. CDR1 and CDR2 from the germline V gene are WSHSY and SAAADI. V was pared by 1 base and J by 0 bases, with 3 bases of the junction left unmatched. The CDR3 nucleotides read TGCGCCAGCAGTGAGTTGTCTAGCGGGAGCTCCTACAATGAGCAGTTCTTC. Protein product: CASSELSSGSSYNEQFF.

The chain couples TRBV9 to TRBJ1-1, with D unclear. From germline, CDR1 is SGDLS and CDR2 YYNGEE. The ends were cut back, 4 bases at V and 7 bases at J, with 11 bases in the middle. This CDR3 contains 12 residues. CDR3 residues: CASSPRVGEAFF. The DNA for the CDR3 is TGTGCCAGCAGCCCTCGGGTTGGTGAAGCTTTCTTT.

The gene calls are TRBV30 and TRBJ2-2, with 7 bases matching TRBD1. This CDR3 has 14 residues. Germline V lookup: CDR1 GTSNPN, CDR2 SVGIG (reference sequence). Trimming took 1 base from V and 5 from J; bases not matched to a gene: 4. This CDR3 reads CAWSGQGVTGELFF. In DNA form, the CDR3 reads TGTGCCTGGAGTGGACAGGGCGTAACCGGGGAGCTGTTTTTT. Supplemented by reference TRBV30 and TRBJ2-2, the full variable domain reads SQTIHQWPATLVQPVGSPLSLECTVEGTSNPNLYWYRQAAGRGLQLLFYSVGIGQISSEVPQNLSASRPQDRQFILSSKKLLLSDSGFYLCAWSGQGVTGELFFGEGSRLTVL.

The CDR3: CASSLGRAGANVLTF. The CDR3 DNA reads as TGTGCCAGCAGCTTAGGAAGGGCTGGGGCCAACGTCCTGACTTTC. The chain couples TRBV7-9 to TRBJ2-6; no firm D call. Per the germline V gene, CDR1 is SEHNR and CDR2 is FQNEAQ (reference sequence). Trimming left V 1 base short and J 2 bases short, with 6 bases between. The CDR3 consists of 15 residues. Full variable domain (outside the CDR3, taken from reference TRBV7-9 and TRBJ2-6): DTGVSQNPRHKITKRGQNVTFRCDPISEHNRLYWYRQTLGQGPEFLTYFQNEAQLEKSRLLSDRFSAERPKGSFSTLEIQRTEQGDSAMYLCASSLGRAGANVLTFGAGSRLTVL.

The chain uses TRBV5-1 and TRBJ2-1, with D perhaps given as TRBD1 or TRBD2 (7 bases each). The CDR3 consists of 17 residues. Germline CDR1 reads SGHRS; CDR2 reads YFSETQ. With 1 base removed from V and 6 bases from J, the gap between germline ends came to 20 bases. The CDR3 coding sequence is TGCGCCAGCAGCTTGCATCTTCAGGGGGGGCCCCCCAATGAGCAGTTCTTC. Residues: CASSLHLQGGPPNEQFF.

This CDR3 is CASSPDWVNTDTQYF. The CDR3 nucleotides read TGCGCCAGCAGCCCGGACTGGGTGAACACAGATACGCAGTATTTT. The chain joins TRBV5-1 to TRBJ2-3; a weak D match, TRBD2 (5 bases). Trimming removed 4 bases at V and 2 bases at J, with 14 bases between. Germline V CDR1 and CDR2: SGHRS, YFSETQ. This CDR3 contains 15 residues.

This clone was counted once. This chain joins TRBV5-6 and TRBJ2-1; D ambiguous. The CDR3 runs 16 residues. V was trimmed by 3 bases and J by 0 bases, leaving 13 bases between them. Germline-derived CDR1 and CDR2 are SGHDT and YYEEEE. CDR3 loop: CASSSDGPSSYNEQFF. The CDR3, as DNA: TGTGCCAGCAGCTCCGACGGGCCGAGCTCCTACAATGAGCAGTTCTTC.

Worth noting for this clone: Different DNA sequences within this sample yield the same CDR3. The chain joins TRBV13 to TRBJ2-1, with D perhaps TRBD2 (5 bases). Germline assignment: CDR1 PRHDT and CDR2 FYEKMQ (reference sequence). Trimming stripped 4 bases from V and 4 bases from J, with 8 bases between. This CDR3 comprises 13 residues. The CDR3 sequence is CASSSGDYNEQFF. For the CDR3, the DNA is TGTGCCAGCAGCTCCGGGGATTACAATGAGCAGTTCTTC.

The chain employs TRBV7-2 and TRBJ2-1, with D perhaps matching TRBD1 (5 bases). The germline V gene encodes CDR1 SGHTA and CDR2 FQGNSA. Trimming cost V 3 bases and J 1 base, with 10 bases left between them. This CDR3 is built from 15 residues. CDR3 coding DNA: TGTGCCAGCAGCTTGGGGCATGGGTCCTACAATGAGCAGTTCTTC. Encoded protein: CASSLGHGSYNEQFF. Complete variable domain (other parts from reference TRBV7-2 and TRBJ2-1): GAGVSQSPSNKVTEKGKDVELRCDPISGHTALYWYRQSLGQGLEFLIYFQGNSAPDKSGLPSDRFSAERTGGSVSTLTIQRTQQEDSAVYLCASSLGHGSYNEQFFGPGTRLTVL.

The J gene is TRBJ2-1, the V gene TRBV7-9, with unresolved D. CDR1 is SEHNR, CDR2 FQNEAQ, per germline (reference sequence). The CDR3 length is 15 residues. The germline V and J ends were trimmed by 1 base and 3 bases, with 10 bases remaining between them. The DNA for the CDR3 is TGTGCCAGCAGCTTAGTCTGGGGATACTACAATGAGCAGTTCTTC. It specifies CASSLVWGYYNEQFF.

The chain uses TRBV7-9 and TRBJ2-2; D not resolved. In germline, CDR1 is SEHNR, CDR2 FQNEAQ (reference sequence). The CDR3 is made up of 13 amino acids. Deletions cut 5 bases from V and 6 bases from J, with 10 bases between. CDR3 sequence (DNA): TGTGCCAGCAGCCTAGACTCTCCCGGGGAGCTGTTTTTT. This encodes CASSLDSPGELFF.

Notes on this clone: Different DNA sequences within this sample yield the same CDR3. CDR3 amino acids: CASRGNTEAFF. Written as DNA, the CDR3 is TGTGCCAGCAGGGGAAACACTGAAGCTTTCTTT. V and J are TRBV2 and TRBJ1-1; D remains ambiguous. Germline CDR1 reads SNHLY; CDR2 reads FYNNEI. V lost 6 bases, J lost 2 bases, and 4 bases lay in between. This CDR3 is built from 11 residues.

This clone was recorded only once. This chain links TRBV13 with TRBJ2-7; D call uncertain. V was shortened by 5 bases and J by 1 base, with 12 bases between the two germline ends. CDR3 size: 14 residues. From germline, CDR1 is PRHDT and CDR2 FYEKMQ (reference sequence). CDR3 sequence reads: CASSPSAGSYEQYF. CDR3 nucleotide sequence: TGTGCCAGCAGCCCGTCAGCAGGATCCTACGAGCAGTACTTC.